Presented here are 7 T cell receptor beta chains from one specimen sequenced in a study of response to subunit inactivated influenza vaccine. TCRdb analysed the RT-PCR reads with MiXCR anew, one entry per CDR3 protein. The repertoire holds about 540,000 distinct CDR3 sequences, with roughly 25% as singletons. This sample also belongs to another study, concerning T cells expressing NK-cell markers. This second study says: In generating TCR beta cDNA, 5'RACE template switching with UMIs was used.

This sample comprised CD4+ T cells sorted from PBMCs, obtained approximately 13 days after vaccination. These receptors originate from a man aged 50-59 years who received an inactivated influenza vaccine.

This clonotype occurred a few times. The gene calls are TRBV6-1 and TRBJ1-1; no clear D. The germline V gene has CDR1 MNHNS and CDR2 SASEGT. The CDR3 has 13 amino acids. V was cut by 2 bases and J by 6 bases, with 10 bases left in between. This chain's CDR3 is CASSEFGRPEAFF. CDR3 in DNA: TGTGCCAGCAGTGAATTCGGGAGACCTGAAGCTTTCTTT.

This clonotype was seen a single time. The chain links TRBV5-1 to TRBJ2-1; D gene uncertain. The CDR3 loop spans 12 amino acids. Germline CDR1 and CDR2: SGHRS and YFSETQ. The ends were cut back, 4 bases at V and 9 bases at J, with 11 bases in the middle. Written as DNA, the CDR3 is TGCGCCAGCAGCCTGGGGAAGGGTGAGCAGTTCTTC. It translates to CASSLGKGEQFF.

The chain uses TRBV20-1 and TRBJ1-4, with D tentatively TRBD1 (5 bases). V was cut by 4 bases and J by 3 bases, with 9 bases left in between. This CDR3 is built from 13 residues. Germline V gene sequence: CDR1 DFQATT, CDR2 SNEGSKA (reference sequence). CDR3 residues: CSAKRGSNEKLFF. Written as DNA, the CDR3 is TGCAGTGCTAAACGGGGCTCTAATGAAAAACTGTTTTTT.

The rearrangement links TRBV5-6 to TRBJ1-6; D unclear. The germline V and J ends were trimmed by 0 bases and 7 bases, with 11 bases remaining between them. The CDR3 runs to 15 residues. From germline, CDR1 is SGHDT and CDR2 YYEEEE. Here the CDR3 reads CASSLDPGVNSPLHF. CDR3 DNA sequence: TGTGCCAGCAGCTTGGATCCAGGAGTAAATTCACCCCTCCACTTT.

This clonotype was seen only a few times. J is TRBJ1-1 and V is TRBV7-9; TRBD1 matches at 10 bases. Looked up from germline, CDR1 is SEHNR and CDR2 is FQNEAQ (reference sequence). This CDR3 spans 14 amino acids. V lost 3 bases and J lost 6; bases outside the gene matches: 4. The CDR3 coding sequence is TGTGCCAGCAGCTTCCGGGACAGGGGCCCTGAAGCTTTCTTT. Protein product: CASSFRDRGPEAFF.

This rearrangement joins TRBV4-3 to TRBJ1-1; D gene unclear. CDR3 size: 14 residues. Between the trimmed V and J ends, which lost 0 bases and 4 bases, there was a span of 9 bases. Germline V gene lookup returns CDR1 LGHNA and CDR2 YSLEER. CDR3 amino acids: CASSQEGWSTEAFF. The CDR3 DNA sequence: TGCGCCAGCAGCCAAGAGGGTTGGAGCACTGAAGCTTTCTTT.

This clonotype was counted many times. V and J are TRBV6-6 and TRBJ2-7; TRBD1 matches at 7 bases. This CDR3 comprises 12 residues. The germline gives CDR1 MNHNY, CDR2 SVGAGI (reference sequence). After removal of 5 bases from V and 6 bases from J, the junction contained 4 bases not matched to a gene. Here the CDR3 DNA reads TGTGCCAGCAGTACAACAGGGGCCGAGCAGTACTTC. Translating gives CASSTTGAEQYF.